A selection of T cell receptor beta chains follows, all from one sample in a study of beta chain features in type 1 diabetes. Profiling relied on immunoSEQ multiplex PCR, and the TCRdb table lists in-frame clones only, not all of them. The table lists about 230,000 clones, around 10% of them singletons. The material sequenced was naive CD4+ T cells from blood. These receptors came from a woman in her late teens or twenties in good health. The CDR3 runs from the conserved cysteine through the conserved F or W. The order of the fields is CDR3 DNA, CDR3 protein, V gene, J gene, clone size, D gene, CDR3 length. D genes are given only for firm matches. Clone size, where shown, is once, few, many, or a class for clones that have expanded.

TGCGCCAGCAGCAAGTCACTAGCGGGCTCCTACGAGCAGTACTTC	CASSKSLAGSYEQYF	TRBV4-1	TRBJ2-7	few	TRBD2	15
TGTGCCAGCAGTTACCGGACTAGCGGAACCAATGAGCAGTTCTTC	CASSYRTSGTNEQFF	TRBV6-6	TRBJ2-1	-	TRBD2	15
TGTGCCAGCAGCGTAGAGGCACGACTCGTAGCGGGAAACACCGGGGAGCTGTTTTTT	CASSVEARLVAGNTGELFF	TRBV9	TRBJ2-2	-	TRBD2	19
TGTGCCAGCAGCTCGAGACAGGGTTTAAGTGAGCAGTTCTTC	CASSSRQGLSEQFF	TRBV7-9	TRBJ2-1	few	TRBD1	14
TGTGCCAGCAGTGAAGATCCAGGGGGCTACACTGAAGCTTTCTTT	CASSEDPGGYTEAFF	TRBV6-1	TRBJ1-1	few	TRBD1	15
TGCGCCAGCAGCCAAAACCTCGGGGGGAATACGCAGTATTTT	CASSQNLGGNTQYF	TRBV4-3	TRBJ2-3	-	TRBD2	14
TGTGCCAGTACCTTATTCGGCAGGGGGTTACGTGGCTACACCTTC	CASTLFGRGLRGYTF	TRBV19	TRBJ1-2	few	TRBD1	15
TGTGCCAGCAGCCCCACACGACCCGGGACAGGGGGCTATGGCTACACCTTC	CASSPTRPGTGGYGYTF	TRBV7-9	TRBJ1-2	few	TRBD1	17
TGTGCCAGCTCACCATACACTAGCGGGACTTACAATGAGCAGTTCTTC	CASSPYTSGTYNEQFF	TRBV18	TRBJ2-1	-	TRBD2	16
TGTGCCAGCAGCTTGTTTCGCGGCGGCGGTGGCTACACCTTC	CASSLFRGGGGYTF	TRBV5-4	TRBJ1-2	-	-	14
TGTGCCAGCAGCGTAGCTACCCCTAGCGCGGGCACCGGGGAGCTGTTTTTT	CASSVATPSAGTGELFF	TRBV9	TRBJ2-2	-	-	17
TGTGCCAGCAGAGGCGGGAGGGCCGACACCGGGGAGCTGTTTTTT	CASRGGRADTGELFF	TRBV6-6	TRBJ2-2	few	TRBD2	15
TGTGCCAGCAGCTTTAGCGGGAGGGCCCTCAATGAGCAGTTCTTC	CASSFSGRALNEQFF	TRBV11-2	TRBJ2-1	-	TRBD2	15
TGTGCCAGCAGTGACTCCTCTCTACGGGAGCAGTTCTTC	CASSDSSLREQFF	TRBV25-1	TRBJ2-1	-	-	13
TGCGCCAGCCAGGAAAGGGGGGAGGGTCGGTATCAGCCCCAGCATTTT	CASQERGEGRYQPQHF	TRBV4-1	TRBJ1-5	-	-	16
TGTGCCAGCTCACCACCGCTAGCGGGAGGGAATGAGCAGTTCTTC	CASSPPLAGGNEQFF	TRBV18	TRBJ2-1	few	TRBD2	15
TGTGCCAGCAGCGTAGCCCCGACAGGGTCAGAGACCCAGTACTTC	CASSVAPTGSETQYF	TRBV9	TRBJ2-5	few	TRBD1	15
TGTGCCTGGAGAATTAAACAGGGAGGGCAGTCACCCCTCCACTTT	CAWRIKQGGQSPLHF	TRBV30	TRBJ1-6	-	-	15
TGTGCCAGTAGTAATCGGGGTAATCAGCCCCAGCATTTT	CASSNRGNQPQHF	TRBV19	TRBJ1-5	-	-	13
TGCAGCGTTGGGACTGGCGGGACCGGGGAGCTGTTTTTT	CSVGTGGTGELFF	TRBV29-1	TRBJ2-2	-	-	13
TGTGCCAGCAGCAAATCCGATTGGCAGGGCGATGAGAACATTCAGTACTTC	CASSKSDWQGDENIQYF	TRBV21-1	TRBJ2-4	-	-	17
TGTGCCTGGAGTCAACGCTCGGGAGACAATCAGCCCCAGCATTTT	CAWSQRSGDNQPQHF	TRBV30	TRBJ1-5	-	-	15
TGTGCCAGCAGCCTATCTAGCGGGGGAGGAAGCTACGAGCAGTACTTC	CASSLSSGGGSYEQYF	TRBV7-3	TRBJ2-7	few	TRBD2	16
TGTGCCAGCAGCCGGGACAGGGTGTCCTACGAGCAGTACTTC	CASSRDRVSYEQYF	TRBV6-6	TRBJ2-7	few	TRBD1	14
TGTGCCAGCAGGGAGCAAGCTAGCGCGTACAATGAGCAGTTCTTC	CASREQASAYNEQFF	TRBV6-1	TRBJ2-1	-	-	15
TGTGCCAGCAGCAGCGGACAGGGAGGGAGGACTGAAGCTTTCTTT	CASSSGQGGRTEAFF	TRBV11-3	TRBJ1-1	-	TRBD1	15
TGTGCCAGCAGCTATACTAACTATGGCTACACCTTC	CASSYTNYGYTF	TRBV7-2	TRBJ1-2	few	-	12
TGTGCCAGCAGCGACACAGGGGGCCGTAATCAGCCCCAGCATTTT	CASSDTGGRNQPQHF	TRBV7-9	TRBJ1-5	-	TRBD1	15
TGTGCCAGCAGCTTATCGGGGGTCGAGGCCGAGCAGTACTTC	CASSLSGVEAEQYF	TRBV7-9	TRBJ2-7	-	-	14
TGTGCCAGCAGCCGTCAGGGTCAGGAGACCCAGTACTTC	CASSRQGQETQYF	TRBV7-2	TRBJ2-5	few	-	13
TGTGCCAGCAGTGAAGCGCTCGCCCCAGGGGTCACTGAAGCTTTCTTT	CASSEALAPGVTEAFF	TRBV6-1	TRBJ1-1	-	-	16
TGTGCCACCAGCAGAGAAATGTTAGCGGGGGTCCACAATGAGCAGTTCTTC	CATSREMLAGVHNEQFF	TRBV15	TRBJ2-1	-	TRBD2	17
TGTGCCAGCTCTTCAAGGGGGGGCGACCCGCGGGATTTTTACAATGAGCAGTTCTTC	CASSSRGGDPRDFYNEQFF	TRBV18	TRBJ2-1	few	-	19
TGCGCCAGCAACGTACGAGACATGAACACTGAAGCTTTCTTT	CASNVRDMNTEAFF	TRBV5-1	TRBJ1-1	-	-	14
TGTGCCAGCAGTTCCCGACCCAGGGGAGGCACAGATACGCAGTATTTT	CASSSRPRGGTDTQYF	TRBV6-6	TRBJ2-3	-	-	16
TGCGCCAGCAGCTTGGTGGAGAGCACAGATACGCAGTATTTT	CASSLVESTDTQYF	TRBV5-1	TRBJ2-3	few	-	14
TGCGCCAGCAGCACCGACAGCTTCATGAACACTGAAGCTTTCTTT	CASSTDSFMNTEAFF	TRBV5-1	TRBJ1-1	-	-	15
TGTGCCAGCAGCCTCCGGGACAGAGGCACCGGGGAGCTGTTTTTT	CASSLRDRGTGELFF	TRBV7-8	TRBJ2-2	-	TRBD1	15
TGTGCCAGGGACAGGGGGCGGAATCAGCCCCAGCATTTT	CARDRGRNQPQHF	TRBV30	TRBJ1-5	-	TRBD1	13
TGTGCCAGCAGCCTTTCCGGGCAGCGAACGGGGGGCTACACCTTC	CASSLSGQRTGGYTF	TRBV7-9	TRBJ1-2	few	-	15
TGTGCCAGCAGTATAGCGGGGGAGAGCTATGGCTACACCTTC	CASSIAGESYGYTF	TRBV6-5	TRBJ1-2	-	-	14